The present entry profiles one TCR beta chain with its context. The data derive from a study of blood T cell repertoires in COVID-19. Overall study context: The cDNA or gDNA used as material had been derived from T cells, B-cell-depleted T cells, or PBMCs.

Germline V lookup: CDR1 GTSNPN, CDR2 SVGIG (reference sequence). Trimming at V came to 4 bases and at J to 4 bases, leaving 6 bases not matched to a gene. The CDR3 covers 14 residues. Measured with immunoSEQ multiplex PCR; TCRdb has only the in-frame clones, and not every one. In the table there are over 150,000 clones, about four fifths of which are singletons. This chain joins TRBV30 and TRBJ2-1; 8 bases are a match to TRBD1. Source material: peripheral blood. The sequence was collected from a human donor in a cohort sampled during active COVID-19. CDR3 sequence (DNA): TGTGCCTGGAATCCGGGACAGGAGTACAATGAGCAGTTCTTC. It is translated as CAWNPGQEYNEQFF.